This T cell receptor beta chain was obtained from a study of identical twins (dated by TCRdb to about 2016). Looking at the study overall: TCR alpha and beta repertoires from monozygotic twins, unrelated adults of various ages and cord blood were deep-sequenced to test whether fetal clonotypes persist. Replicate twin experiments were performed at different times using different library preparation protocols to rule out contamination. Overall results and qualifications from the work: Compared with coincidental sharing between unrelated individuals, an excess of low generation-probability sequences was observed among out-of-frame TCR alpha sequences shared between twins. In beta out-of-frame sequences, excess twin sharing was weaker, because having fewer shared sequences lowered the signal-to-noise ratio. Out-of-frame TCR alpha sharing in monozygotic twins was systematically underestimated by recombination models, whereas sharing between unrelated individuals was in agreement with the recombination models. Because the same donors could not be followed over many years, the conclusions relied on cross-sectional statistical analysis. Abundant cord blood beta clonotypes carried fewer insertions; young adult naive repertoires showed a weaker similar trend, while memory repertoires showed none. Invariant T cells such as MAIT and iNKT could partly confound zero-insertion analyses, although diverse VJ usage argued against such confounding for most clonotypes.

Every donor was a healthy Caucasian. Three pairs of female monozygotic twins, all aged about 18 to 29 years, made up the twin cohort. Peripheral blood mononuclear cells were the source from which RNA for the TCR libraries was isolated. The protocol used for the library was 5' RACE. The instrument was an Illumina HiSeq 2000. Template switching introduced a universal primer binding site; the final cDNA contained a unique molecular identifier, enabling accurate counting of TCR cDNA molecules. Specific primers in the conserved constant-segment region were used to synthesize first-strand cDNA for TCR alpha and beta chains. To control for contamination, every cDNA library was double barcoded, receiving both a SMART-Mk sample barcode and Illumina barcodes. TruSeq adapter sequences along with Illumina sample barcodes were introduced in two successive PCR steps. Sequencing of the TCR alpha and beta cDNA libraries was done on the Illumina HiSeq platform using custom primers. The study's processing was this. MiGEC processed the raw reads to extract unique molecular identifiers, while MiXCR was used to determine the CDR3 positions. For each individual, recombination models were inferred using an EM algorithm with the repgenHMM and IGoR tools. The analysis of shared clonotypes was done with the tcR package in R, with sharing normalized by the product of cloneset sizes. To study raw recombination without the effects of thymic and clonal selection, out-of-frame nonproductive sequences were analyzed. TCRdb's own reprocessing of the public reads used fastp at Q25 and MiXCR and kept productive beta chains. Rows with a matching CDR3 protein are joined into one entry that keeps the most common DNA and genes. The V and J calls here are based on TCRdb, not the publication. The sample contains about 890,000 distinct CDR3 sequences, 9% to 15% of them found a single time. The ten largest clones take up around 1.6% of the sample.

Ends trimmed: V by 5 bases, J by 0 bases; bases unmatched to a gene: 15. The CDR3 has 19 amino acids, counting both end residues. Only the CDR3 portion is preserved as DNA: 57 bases, with reading frame beginning at the first base. CDR1 KGHDR and CDR2 SFDVKD are derived from the germline V gene. The sample holds a few counts of this clonotype. Its antigen has not been determined. The CDR3 end shows no conserved phenylalanine or tryptophan, and so a read error is likely. The sample also formed part of further work on yellow fever vaccine responses in identical twins. From the second report: The T cell response to vaccination in identical twins was reported by the authors to appear partly convergent and partly personalized. In identical twins, the study followed T cell clones that responded to the vaccine with precision.

The chain is encoded by TRBV24-1 joined to TRBJ2-1; 7 bases in the middle match TRBD1. This receptor was identified in a woman between 18 and 29 years old in good health. The material sequenced was PBMCs. Read as DNA, the sequence is TGTGCCACCAGTGCCATTAAGTCCCACAGGGGCAGCTCCTACAATGAGCAGTTCCTC. Its translation reads: CATSAIKSHRGSSYNEQFL.